This TCR beta chain was recovered during a study of beta chain features in type 1 diabetes. Study conclusions and caveats: Amplification by PCR could prefer shorter templates, with the same effect in patients and controls.

This clone was found a few times. Its antigen remains unknown. The CDR3 runs 15 residues. V was pared by 5 bases and J by 4 bases, with 7 bases of the junction left unmatched. Germline V lookup: CDR1 MNHNY, CDR2 SVGAGI (reference sequence). Expressed TCRB transcripts were sequenced because the entire RNA isolate underwent reverse transcription. TCRdb's table, derived via immunoSEQ multiplex PCR, lists solely in-frame clones and lacks some. Of 900,000 or so clones in the sample, 15% to 20% were seen once. J is TRBJ2-3 and V is TRBV6-6, with TRBD2 matching 9 bases. The sequencing input was naive CD4+ T cells from blood. This receptor was obtained from a woman aged 18-29 years in good health. Here the CDR3 reads CASSLSGSGADTQYF. CDR3 bases: TGTGCCAGCAGTCTTAGCGGGAGTGGGGCAGATACGCAGTATTTT.